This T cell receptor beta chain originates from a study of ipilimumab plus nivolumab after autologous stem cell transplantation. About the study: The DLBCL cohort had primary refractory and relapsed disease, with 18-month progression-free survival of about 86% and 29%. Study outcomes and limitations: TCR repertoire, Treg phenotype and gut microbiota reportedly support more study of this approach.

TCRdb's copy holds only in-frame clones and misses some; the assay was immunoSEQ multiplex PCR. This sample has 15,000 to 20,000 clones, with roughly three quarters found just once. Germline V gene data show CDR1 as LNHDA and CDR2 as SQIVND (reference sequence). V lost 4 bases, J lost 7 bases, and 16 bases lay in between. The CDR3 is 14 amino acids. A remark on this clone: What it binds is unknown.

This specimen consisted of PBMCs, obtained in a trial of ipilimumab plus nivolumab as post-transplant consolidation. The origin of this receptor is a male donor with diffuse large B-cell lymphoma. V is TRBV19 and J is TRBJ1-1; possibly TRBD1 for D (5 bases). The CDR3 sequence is CASSRARASNEAFF. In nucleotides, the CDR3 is TGTGCCAGTAGTAGGGCCAGGGCGAGTAATGAAGCTTTCTTT.